One sample yielded the 27 T cell receptor beta chains listed below, sequenced in a study of T cell responses to AZD1222 COVID-19 vaccine (dated by TCRdb to the early 2020s). The protocol used for the library was the immunoSEQ multiplex PCR assay. Imported from immuneACCESS, the table was reduced by TCRdb to in-frame sequences with V and J called. These copies leave out some clones; in studies compared against another copy, an unresolved V gene accounts for under half, and the cause of the remainder is not known. Present in this sample are about 55,000 clones, roughly nine tenths of which were seen just once. Roughly 1.9% of the sample is in the top ten clones. The time point label for this specimen denotes: baseline before first vaccination. Sequenced here: peripheral blood, sampled on day 0 of AZD1222 vaccination. The source of these receptors is an adult in good health.

This chain connects TRBV7-2 to TRBJ1-2; possibly TRBD1 for D (5 bases). Deletions cut 4 bases from V and 7 bases from J, with 22 bases between. CDR1 is SGHTA, CDR2 FQGNSA, per germline. This CDR3 contains 16 residues. The CDR3 loop reads CASSSTPVSSGGGYTF. As DNA, the CDR3 is TGTGCCAGCAGCTCCACCCCAGTATCTTCTGGGGGTGGCTACACCTTC.

Written as DNA, the CDR3 is TGCGCCAGCAGCTTTGAAGGGACCCCGGAGGGCTACACCTTC. As protein: CASSFEGTPEGYTF. The rearrangement uses TRBV5-1 and TRBJ1-2, with D possibly matching TRBD1 (5 bases). This CDR3 is built from 14 residues. From germline, CDR1 is SGHRS and CDR2 YFSETQ. Trimming took off 2 bases at V and 8 bases at J, with 16 bases between the two ends. Combining the CDR3 with reference TRBV5-1 and TRBJ1-2 gives the whole variable domain KAGVTQTPRYLIKTRGQQVTLSCSPISGHRSVSWYQQTPGQGLQFLFEYFSETQRNKGNFPGRFSGRQFSNSRSEMNVSTLELGDSALYLCASSFEGTPEGYTFGSGTRLTVV.

This chain links TRBV4-1 with TRBJ2-1, with a possible D match to TRBD1 (6 bases). From germline, CDR1 is MGHRA and CDR2 YSYEKL. The CDR3 length is 12 residues. Trimming removed 5 bases from V and 9 bases from J, with 11 bases in between. The CDR3, as DNA: TGCGCCAGCAGCTTTCAGGGGATTGAGCAGTTCTTC. Translation gives CASSFQGIEQFF.

This sequence joins TRBV9 and TRBJ1-5; weak D call: TRBD1 (6 bases). Per germline, CDR1 SGDLS and CDR2 YYNGEE. The V gene lost 6 bases and the J gene lost 4 bases, with 23 bases spanning the gap. The CDR3 is 17 amino acids. The DNA of the CDR3 is TGTGCCAGCAAGCCTGGGGGGCCCATGGATCCTAATCAGCCCCAGCATTTT. Amino acids: CASKPGGPMDPNQPQHF.

The chain has TRBV6-1 and TRBJ2-1, with TRBD1 as a possible D gene (6 bases). CDR1 MNHNS and CDR2 SASEGT come from the germline V gene. Trimming removed 2 bases at V and 0 bases at J, with 14 bases between. This CDR3 has 17 residues. This chain's CDR3 is CASSEQGRGGSYNEQFF. CDR3 in DNA: TGTGCCAGCAGTGAACAGGGAAGAGGGGGCTCCTACAATGAGCAGTTCTTC.

The chain recombines TRBV10-3 with TRBJ1-1, with D possibly being TRBD1 (5 bases). The CDR3 contains 16 residues. The germline gives CDR1 ENHRY, CDR2 SYGVKD. V gave up 0 bases and J gave up 0 bases, with 11 bases separating them. The CDR3 is CAISESGGTVNTEAFF. The DNA of the CDR3 is TGTGCCATCAGTGAGTCGGGCGGGACGGTGAACACTGAAGCTTTCTTT.

The rearrangement joins TRBV6-4 to TRBJ2-7; no clear D. The ends were cut back, 2 bases at V and 6 bases at J, with 2 bases in the middle. CDR1 and CDR2 from the germline V gene are MRHNA and SNTAGT. The CDR3 sequence is 10 residues long. This CDR3 is CASSDREQYF. The CDR3 DNA sequence: TGTGCCAGCAGTGACCGCGAGCAGTACTTC.

In this sample, this clone turned up once. The chain is built from TRBV6-5 and TRBJ2-1, with 12 bases matching TRBD2. Trimming removed 6 bases from V and 7 bases from J; junction bases left unmatched: 7. The germline V gene encodes CDR1 MNHEY and CDR2 SVGAGI. The CDR3 consists of 15 residues. CDR3 protein: CASRALAGGPNEQFF. The CDR3 nucleotides are TGTGCCAGCAGGGCCCTAGCGGGAGGGCCGAATGAGCAGTTCTTC.

This clone was seen only a few times. The chain employs TRBV2 and TRBJ2-7; 8 bases match TRBD1. With 4 bases clipped from V and 6 bases from J, the junction kept 11 bases outside the gene matches. The CDR3 is 15 amino acids. From germline, CDR1 is SNHLY and CDR2 FYNNEI. The CDR3 coding sequence is TGTGCCAGCAGTGGGCAGGGGGCACGTTTAGGCGAGCAGTACTTC. Amino acids: CASSGQGARLGEQYF.

The chain couples TRBV3-1 (or the pseudogene TRBV3-2) to TRBJ2-7; maybe TRBD1 (5 bases). The CDR3 has 14 residues. Trimming took off 3 bases at V and 0 bases at J, with 9 bases between the two ends. Germline CDR1 reads LGHDT; CDR2 reads YNNKEL (reference sequence). The CDR3 protein is CASSQGRSSYEQYF. The CDR3 region has the DNA TGTGCCAGCAGCCAGGGGCGGAGCTCCTACGAGCAGTACTTC.

This clone was counted a single time. V is TRBV28 and J is TRBJ1-2; a weak D match, TRBD1 (5 bases). Between the trimmed V and J ends, which lost 4 bases and 4 bases, there was a span of 19 bases. Germline CDR1 is MDHEN and CDR2 is SYDVKM. The CDR3 runs 16 residues. The CDR3, as DNA: TGTGCCAGCAGTTCATTTAAAGACAGCCTGCGCTATGGCTACACCTTC. This gives the protein CASSSFKDSLRYGYTF.

The rearrangement uses TRBV2 and TRBJ2-1; the D gene is possibly TRBD2 (5 bases). Germline CDR1 and CDR2: SNHLY and FYNNEI. The length of the CDR3 is 13 residues. V shed 6 bases and J shed 6 bases, with 12 bases lying between them. The CDR3 here is CASSIGLANEQFF. In DNA form, the CDR3 reads TGTGCCAGCAGCATAGGACTGGCCAATGAGCAGTTCTTC.

The chain uses TRBV5-4 and TRBJ2-7; D is uncertain. The germline V and J ends were trimmed by 2 bases and 7 bases, with 10 bases remaining between them. Germline loops: CDR1 SGHNT, CDR2 YYREEE (reference sequence). The CDR3 loop spans 12 amino acids. The CDR3 DNA reads TGTGCCAGCAGCTTCTTTGCACGGGAGCAGTACTTC. It codes for CASSFFAREQYF.

The chain couples TRBV3-1 (or the pseudogene TRBV3-2) to TRBJ2-2; no firm D call. Trimming left V 2 bases short and J 4 bases short, with 5 bases between. The CDR3 spans 13 residues. The germline CDR1 and CDR2 sequences are LGHDT and YNNKEL (reference sequence). This CDR3 is CASSQLFTGELFF. The CDR3 DNA is TGTGCCAGCAGCCAACTTTTCACCGGGGAGCTGTTTTTT.

The V gene is TRBV7-2, the J gene TRBJ2-3; D uncertain. The germline V and J ends were trimmed by 1 base and 8 bases, with 16 bases remaining between them. The CDR3 consists of 15 residues. Germline CDR1 SGHTA, CDR2 FQGNSA. The DNA of the CDR3 is TGTGCCAGCAGCTTAGACGGGTCCTCTGGGCGTACGCAGTATTTT. The encoded protein is CASSLDGSSGRTQYF.

This clone turned up a few times. The CDR3 loop is CASRKATGERNTEAFF. The CDR3 DNA reads TGTGCCAGCAGGAAGGCGACAGGAGAGAGGAACACTGAAGCTTTCTTT. V is TRBV6-6 and J is TRBJ1-1; possibly TRBD1 for D (6 bases). V was trimmed by 6 bases and J by 1 base, leaving 18 bases between them. The CDR3 covers 16 residues. Germline CDR1 MNHNY, CDR2 SVGAGI (reference sequence).

The chain combines TRBV12-5 with TRBJ1-1; unclear D gene. Trimming stripped 2 bases from V and 1 base from J, with 5 bases between. The CDR3 runs to 13 residues. Germline V lookup: CDR1 LGHNT, CDR2 FRNRAP. CDR3 nucleotides: TGTGCTAGTGGTTTGAGGGAGAACACTGAAGCTTTCTTT. This gives the protein CASGLRENTEAFF.

This chain uses TRBV27 with TRBJ1-3; 9 bases fit TRBD1. After removal of 6 bases from V and 8 bases from J, the junction contained 11 bases not matched to a gene. The CDR3 loop spans 15 amino acids. CDR1 and CDR2 from the germline V gene are MNHEY and SMNVEV (reference sequence). The CDR3 spells CASSSTGTGRDTIYF. The CDR3 coding sequence is TGTGCCAGCAGCTCAACCGGGACAGGGAGAGACACCATATATTTT.

J is TRBJ2-7 and V is TRBV3-1 (or the pseudogene TRBV3-2); tentative D call: TRBD2 (6 bases). The CDR3 extends over 12 amino acids. Germline CDR1 reads LGHDT; CDR2 reads YNNKEL (reference sequence). V was trimmed by 2 bases and J by 6 bases, leaving 8 bases between them. The CDR3 DNA is TGTGCCAGCAGCCAACAGGGAGGCGAGCAGTACTTC. It encodes CASSQQGGEQYF.

This sequence joins TRBV5-1 and TRBJ1-1, with 8 bases lining up with TRBD1. The germline V gene encodes CDR1 SGHRS and CDR2 YFSETQ. The J segment lost 0 bases and the V segment lost 0 bases, leaving 7 bases of the junction unmatched. The CDR3 loop spans 17 amino acids. The CDR3 is CASSLDTHRGLNTEAFF. DNA of the CDR3: TGCGCCAGCAGCTTGGACACCCACAGGGGGTTGAACACTGAAGCTTTCTTT.

V is TRBV29-1 and J is TRBJ2-7; D possibly corresponds to TRBD2 (6 bases). Germline CDR1 SQVTM, CDR2 ANQGSEA. The V and J ends lost 7 bases and 7 bases respectively, with 20 bases between them. The CDR3 spans 13 residues. The CDR3 sequence is CSAAPTRRGEQYF. The CDR3 DNA follows: TGCAGCGCGGCGCCAACCCGGAGGGGAGAGCAGTACTTC.

The chain employs TRBV9 and TRBJ1-3, with 7 bases lining up with TRBD1. Trimming at V came to 3 bases and at J to 0 bases, leaving 6 bases not matched to a gene. CDR1 and CDR2 (germline): SGDLS, YYNGEE. The CDR3 has 16 residues. DNA for the CDR3: TGTGCCAGCAGCGATACCAGGGGGGCCTCTGGAAACACCATATATTTT. It yields the protein CASSDTRGASGNTIYF.

The J gene is TRBJ2-3, the V gene TRBV5-1; tentative D call: TRBD2 (5 bases). Germline assignment: CDR1 SGHRS and CDR2 YFSETQ. This CDR3 has 15 amino acids. Between the trimmed V and J ends, which lost 2 bases and 1 base, there was a span of 11 bases. For the CDR3, the DNA is TGCGCCAGCAGCTTACAAGCGGCCCGCACAGATACGCAGTATTTT. Translated, it gives CASSLQAARTDTQYF.

Note on this clone: Other nucleotide sequences from this sample produce the same CDR3. The rearrangement links TRBV6-6 to TRBJ2-2; TRBD2 matches 7 bases. V lost 0 bases and J lost 7; bases outside the gene matches: 5. CDR1 and CDR2 (germline): MNHNY, SVGAGI (reference sequence). The CDR3 spans 15 residues. The CDR3 reads CASSYSPGGGGELFF. CDR3 sequence (DNA): TGTGCCAGCAGTTACTCGCCAGGCGGGGGCGGGGAGCTGTTTTTT.

The chain couples TRBV4-1 to TRBJ2-7; TRBD2 might be the D (5 bases). Germline V lookup: CDR1 MGHRA, CDR2 YSYEKL. This CDR3 comprises 12 residues. Trimming shortened V by 3 bases and J by 6 bases, and 9 bases separated the two germline ends. CDR3 residues: CASSHTRGEQYF. The CDR3 DNA sequence: TGCGCCAGCAGCCATACTAGAGGCGAGCAGTACTTC.

V and J are TRBV29-1 and TRBJ2-7; TRBD1 aligns across 7 bases. Germline CDR1 SQVTM, CDR2 ANQGSEA. Trimming removed 7 bases from V and 6 bases from J; junction bases left unmatched: 18. The CDR3 spans 15 residues. The CDR3 nucleotides read TGCAGCGCTGGAGAAAAGGGACAGAGGGGCGCCGAGCAGTACTTC. Encoded protein: CSAGEKGQRGAEQYF.

This chain connects TRBV9 to TRBJ1-1; D gene unclear. CDR1 and CDR2 (germline): SGDLS, YYNGEE. This CDR3 has 13 residues. V was shortened by 1 base and J by 3 bases, with 7 bases between the two germline ends. The chain's CDR3 is CASSVFEDTEAFF. The CDR3 DNA reads TGTGCCAGCAGCGTATTCGAGGACACTGAAGCTTTCTTT. Combining the CDR3 with reference TRBV9 and TRBJ1-1 gives the whole variable domain DSGVTQTPKHLITATGQRVTLRCSPRSGDLSVYWYQQSLDQGLQFLIQYYNGEERAKGNILERFSAQQFPDLHSELNLSSLELGDSALYFCASSVFEDTEAFFGQGTRLTVV.